This passage covers 8 T cell receptor beta chains from one sample sequenced in a study of long-term antiretroviral therapy in people with HIV. Assay version v3.0 of immunoSEQ was used, and it was run at survey level. Here immunoSEQ multiplex PCR was the method, and the copy in TCRdb shows in-frame clones only, minus some. The table records approximately 15,000 clones, about 79% of them present only once. The source material was unsorted PBMCs, sampled 0.4 years after starting antiretroviral therapy. The receptors stem from a man aged 25 to 40 with HIV.

This sequence joins TRBV7-2 and TRBJ1-1; D remains ambiguous. Germline V lookup: CDR1 SGHTA, CDR2 FQGNSA. This CDR3 spans 14 amino acids. Trimming shortened V by 1 base and J by 0 bases, and 6 bases separated the two germline ends. CDR3 amino acids: CASSLVRLNTEAFF. In DNA, the CDR3 is TGTGCCAGCAGCTTAGTACGGCTGAACACTGAAGCTTTCTTT. The whole variable domain, filled in from reference TRBV7-2 and TRBJ1-1, reads GAGVSQSPSNKVTEKGKDVELRCDPISGHTALYWYRQSLGQGLEFLIYFQGNSAPDKSGLPSDRFSAERTGGSVSTLTIQRTQQEDSAVYLCASSLVRLNTEAFFGQGTRLTVV.

Of note for this clone: One end of the junction fails to match germline, which may point to a read error. V gene TRBV2 combines with J gene TRBJ2-7; 7 positions agree with TRBD1. The V gene's germline CDR1 is SNHLY and CDR2 FYNNEI. This CDR3 has 13 residues. The CDR3 protein is CASSSLKRQGVHF. The CDR3 DNA is TGTGCCAGCAGTTCTCTAAAAAGACAGGGAGTACACTTC. The complete variable domain, with remaining parts taken from reference TRBV2 and TRBJ2-7, reads EPEVTQTPSHQVTQMGQEVILRCVPISNHLYFYWYRQILGQKVEFLVSFYNNEISEKSEIFDDQFSVERPDGSNFTLKIRSTKLEDSAMYFCASSSLKRQGVHFGPGTRLTVT.

This sequence joins TRBV5-1 and TRBJ2-7; 8 nucleotides line up with TRBD1. The CDR3 runs to 15 residues. Looked up from germline, CDR1 is SGHRS and CDR2 is YFSETQ. The V gene end was trimmed by 2 bases and the J gene end by 3 bases; junction bases not matched to a gene: 7. CDR3 sequence: CASSLVPGQVYEQYF. The DNA for the CDR3 is TGCGCCAGCAGCTTAGTCCCGGGACAGGTCTACGAGCAGTACTTC.

This rearrangement joins TRBV4-1 to TRBJ2-7; no clear D gene. There are 15 residues in the CDR3. Germline loops: CDR1 MGHRA, CDR2 YSYEKL. Trimming shortened V by 1 base and J by 0 bases, and 10 bases separated the two germline ends. In DNA form, the CDR3 reads TGCGCCAGCAGCCAAGGAGGTGTTCGCTCCTACGAGCAGTACTTC. This sequence encodes CASSQGGVRSYEQYF.

This clone appeared a few times. The V call is TRBV7-3, the J call TRBJ1-2; the match to TRBD1 covers 7 bases. J lost 2 bases, V lost 5 bases, and 8 bases had no gene match. The CDR3 extends over 15 amino acids. Germline assignment: CDR1 SGHTA and CDR2 FQGTGA. DNA of the CDR3: TGTGCCAGCAGCCCTAGAGGGGGCGCAAACTATGGCTACACCTTC. Protein product: CASSPRGGANYGYTF.

The chain joins TRBV4-2 to TRBJ2-3; tentatively, D is TRBD1 (5 bases). The CDR3 is 15 residues long. V dropped 0 bases and J dropped 2 bases, with 9 bases sitting between them. CDR1 LGHNA and CDR2 YNFKEQ come from the germline V gene. CDR3 bases: TGTGCCAGCAGCCAAGATCCAGGGAACACAGATACGCAGTATTTT. This sequence encodes CASSQDPGNTDTQYF.

In DNA form, the CDR3 reads TGTGCCAGCAGCTCGGACACCTACGAGCAGTACTTC. Its protein product is CASSSDTYEQYF. This chain connects TRBV7-2 to TRBJ2-7; weak D call: TRBD1 (5 bases). Germline CDR1 is SGHTA and CDR2 is FQGNSA. Trimming stripped 4 bases from V and 2 bases from J, with 6 bases between. This CDR3 has 12 residues.

Only a few counts were recorded for this clone. V is TRBV4-2 and J is TRBJ2-7, with 7 nucleotides matching TRBD1. CDR1 is LGHNA, CDR2 YNFKEQ, per germline. The CDR3 spans 15 residues. Losses at the gene ends were 2 bases for V and 2 bases for J; bases not matched to a gene: 6. CDR3 sequence reads: CASSQFRGPTYEQYF. CDR3 nucleotide sequence: TGTGCCAGCAGCCAATTTAGGGGGCCGACCTACGAGCAGTACTTC.